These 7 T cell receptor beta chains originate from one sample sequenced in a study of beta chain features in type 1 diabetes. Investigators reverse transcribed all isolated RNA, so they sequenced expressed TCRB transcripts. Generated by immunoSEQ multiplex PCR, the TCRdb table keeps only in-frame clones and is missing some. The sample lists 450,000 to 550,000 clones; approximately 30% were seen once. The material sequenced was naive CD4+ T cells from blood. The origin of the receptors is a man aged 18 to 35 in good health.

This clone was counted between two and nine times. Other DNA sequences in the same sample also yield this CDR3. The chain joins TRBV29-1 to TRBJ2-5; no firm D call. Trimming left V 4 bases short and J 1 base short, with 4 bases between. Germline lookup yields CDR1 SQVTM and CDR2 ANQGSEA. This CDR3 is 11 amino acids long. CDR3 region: CSVVGQETQYF. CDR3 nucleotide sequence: TGCAGCGTTGTAGGCCAAGAGACCCAGTACTTC.

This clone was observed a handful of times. The CDR3 nucleotides are TGTGCCTGGAGTGCCCGGACAGGGGGTAATGAAAAACTGTTTTTT. It yields the protein CAWSARTGGNEKLFF. The chain uses TRBV30 and TRBJ1-4, with 10 bases fitting TRBD1. The CDR3 covers 15 residues. Germline trimming cut 1 base from V and 4 bases from J; bases unmatched to any gene: 3. Germline V CDR1 and CDR2: GTSNPN, SVGIG (reference sequence).

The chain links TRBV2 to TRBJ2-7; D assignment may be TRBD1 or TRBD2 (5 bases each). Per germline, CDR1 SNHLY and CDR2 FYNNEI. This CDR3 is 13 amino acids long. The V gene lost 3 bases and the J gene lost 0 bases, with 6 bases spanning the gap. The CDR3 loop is CASSDGTSYEQYF. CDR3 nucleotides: TGTGCCAGCAGTGATGGGACCTCCTACGAGCAGTACTTC.

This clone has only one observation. The CDR3 coding sequence is TGTGCCAGCAGCCGGGGCGGACAGGGAGGGGGAAAACTGTTTTTT. Translating gives CASSRGGQGGGKLFF. The gene calls are TRBV6-5 and TRBJ1-4, with 8 bases lining up with TRBD1. CDR3 length equals 15 residues. Trimming at V came to 6 bases and at J to 10 bases, leaving 13 bases not matched to a gene. Per the germline V gene, CDR1 is MNHEY and CDR2 is SVGAGI.

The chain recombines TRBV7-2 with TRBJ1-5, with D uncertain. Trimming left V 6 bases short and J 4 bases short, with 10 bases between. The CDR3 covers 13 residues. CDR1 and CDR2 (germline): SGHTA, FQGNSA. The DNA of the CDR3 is TGTGCCAGCAGATTGGGTTTGAATCAGCCCCAGCATTTT. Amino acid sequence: CASRLGLNQPQHF.

As DNA, the CDR3 is TGTGCCAGCAGCGTAGTGGGACAGGGAAATTCACCCCTCCACTTT. This translates into CASSVVGQGNSPLHF. The rearrangement uses TRBV9 and TRBJ1-6; 9 bases map to TRBD1. From germline, CDR1 is SGDLS and CDR2 YYNGEE. V trimming: 0 bases; J trimming: 7 bases; junction bases outside the gene matches: 2. This CDR3 spans 15 amino acids.

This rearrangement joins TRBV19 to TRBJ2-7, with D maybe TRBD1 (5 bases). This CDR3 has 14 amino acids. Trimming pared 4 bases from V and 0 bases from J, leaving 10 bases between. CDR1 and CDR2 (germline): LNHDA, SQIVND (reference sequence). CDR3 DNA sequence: TGTGCCAGTAGTACGACAGAGAGCTCCTACGAGCAGTACTTC. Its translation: CASSTTESSYEQYF.